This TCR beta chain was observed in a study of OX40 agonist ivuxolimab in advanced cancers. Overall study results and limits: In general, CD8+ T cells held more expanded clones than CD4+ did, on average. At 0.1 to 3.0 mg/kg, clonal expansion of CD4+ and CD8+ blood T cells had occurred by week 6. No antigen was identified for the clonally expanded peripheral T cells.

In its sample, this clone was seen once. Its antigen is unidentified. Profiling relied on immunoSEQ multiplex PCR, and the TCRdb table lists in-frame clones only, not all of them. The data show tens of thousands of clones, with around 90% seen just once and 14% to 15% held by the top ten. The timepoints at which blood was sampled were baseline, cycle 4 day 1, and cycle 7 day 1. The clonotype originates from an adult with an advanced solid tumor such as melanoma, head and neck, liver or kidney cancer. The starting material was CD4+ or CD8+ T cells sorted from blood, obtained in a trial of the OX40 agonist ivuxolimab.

CDR3 nucleotide sequence: TGTGCCAGCAGCTTAGGGCAGGCAAACTATGGCTACACCTTC. It translates to CASSLGQANYGYTF. J is TRBJ1-2 and V is TRBV5-6, with D unclear. V dropped 2 bases and J dropped 2 bases, with 10 bases sitting between them. The CDR3 loop spans 14 amino acids. Per the germline V gene, CDR1 is SGHDT and CDR2 is YYEEEE.